The 27 T cell receptor beta chains reported below all come from one sample, sequenced in a study of T cell responses to AZD1222 COVID-19 vaccine. Libraries were prepared by immunoSEQ multiplex PCR; TCRdb keeps only in-frame clonotypes and omits some of them. The sample has about 79,000 clones, around 89% seen once; the top ten hold roughly 30%. The sample here was peripheral blood, taken 28 days after the second AZD1222 dose. The receptors originated from an adult who received the AZD1222 COVID-19 vaccine.

In its sample, this clone was seen once. The chain joins TRBV30 to TRBJ1-2; TRBD1 might be the D (5 bases). There are 11 residues in the CDR3. From germline, CDR1 is GTSNPN and CDR2 SVGIG (reference sequence). V was trimmed by 3 bases and J by 12 bases, leaving 14 bases between them. CDR3 residues: CAWRRGGLNTF. The DNA for the CDR3 is TGTGCCTGGAGGCGGGGCGGGCTCAACACCTTC.

The chain couples TRBV7-2 to TRBJ2-2, with 10 positions matching TRBD1. The CDR3 is made up of 15 amino acids. Germline CDR1 SGHTA, CDR2 FQGNSA. The ends lost 4 bases at V and 4 bases at J; junction bases unmatched: 3. As DNA, the CDR3 is TGTGCCAGCAGCTCATGGACAGGGGGCACCGGGGAGCTGTTTTTT. It yields the protein CASSSWTGGTGELFF.

The chain is built from TRBV6-2 or TRBV6-3 and TRBJ2-3; the D is unclear. CDR1 MNHEY and CDR2 SVGEGT come from the germline V gene. Deletions cut 0 bases from V and 4 bases from J, with 14 bases between. This CDR3 contains 16 residues. This chain's CDR3 is CASSYSNNRPPDTQYF. The CDR3 DNA sequence: TGTGCCAGCAGTTACTCGAATAACCGGCCCCCAGATACGCAGTATTTT.

This clone occurred once. The gene calls are TRBV6-5 and TRBJ1-2; 8 bases match TRBD1. The J segment lost 8 bases and the V segment lost 5 bases, leaving 10 bases of the junction unmatched. Germline V gene sequence: CDR1 MNHEY, CDR2 SVGAGI. The CDR3 extends over 14 amino acids. The CDR3 sequence is CASSRDRGVQGYTF. CDR3 DNA: TGTGCCAGCAGTAGAGACAGGGGCGTTCAAGGCTACACCTTC.

The V gene is TRBV4-3, the J gene TRBJ1-5; the D is unclear. The germline V gene encodes CDR1 LGHNA and CDR2 YSLEER. CDR3 length: 13 amino acids. V was trimmed by 0 bases and J by 4 bases, leaving 4 bases between them. CDR3 protein: CASSQDGNQPQHF. CDR3 nucleotides: TGCGCCAGCAGCCAAGATGGGAATCAGCCCCAGCATTTT.

This chain links TRBV9 with TRBJ2-7; D unclear. CDR3 length equals 13 residues. V dropped 4 bases and J dropped 4 bases, with 12 bases sitting between them. Per germline, CDR1 SGDLS and CDR2 YYNGEE. This CDR3 is CASSSEAGYEQYF. CDR3 bases: TGTGCCAGCAGCTCCGAGGCCGGGTACGAGCAGTACTTC.

V usage is TRBV7-2 and J usage is TRBJ1-1, with 9 bases fitting TRBD1. The length of the CDR3 is 15 residues. Germline V gene lookup returns CDR1 SGHTA and CDR2 FQGNSA. V lost 5 bases to trimming and J lost 0 bases; unmatched junction nucleotides: 4. CDR3 amino acids: CASSVRQGVNTEAFF. DNA for the CDR3: TGTGCCAGCAGCGTAAGACAGGGGGTGAACACTGAAGCTTTCTTT.

The chain joins TRBV3-1 (or the pseudogene TRBV3-2) to TRBJ1-5; D is perhaps TRBD1 (6 bases). This CDR3 has 16 residues. V lost 0 bases, J lost 2 bases, and 11 bases lay in between. Germline V gene sequence: CDR1 LGHDT, CDR2 YNNKEL (reference sequence). DNA for the CDR3: TGTGCCAGCAGCCAAGACGGGGCAGGGGGCAATCAGCCCCAGCATTTT. Its protein is CASSQDGAGGNQPQHF.

J is TRBJ2-2 and V is TRBV14; 9 bases align to TRBD1. Per the germline V gene, CDR1 is SGHDN and CDR2 is FVKESK. This CDR3 is 15 amino acids long. J was trimmed by 3 bases and V by 4 bases; bases with no gene match: 3. Written as DNA, the CDR3 is TGTGCCAGCAGCCGGACAGGGGCGTACACCGGGGAGCTGTTTTTT. It yields the protein CASSRTGAYTGELFF.

V usage is TRBV9 and J usage is TRBJ1-2, with TRBD1 matching over 10 bases. The CDR3 runs 16 residues. After removal of 1 base from V and 4 bases from J, the junction contained 7 bases not matched to a gene. Germline assignment: CDR1 SGDLS and CDR2 YYNGEE. In DNA, the CDR3 is TGTGCCAGCAGCGTAAGGGACAGGGGAGCTAGCTATGGCTACACCTTC. Its protein is CASSVRDRGASYGYTF. The full variable domain, in which reference TRBV9 and TRBJ1-2 provide the parts outside the CDR3, is DSGVTQTPKHLITATGQRVTLRCSPRSGDLSVYWYQQSLDQGLQFLIQYYNGEERAKGNILERFSAQQFPDLHSELNLSSLELGDSALYFCASSVRDRGASYGYTFGSGTRLTVV.

The V gene is TRBV3-1 (or the pseudogene TRBV3-2), the J gene TRBJ1-2; 8 bases are shared with TRBD1. Germline V gene sequence: CDR1 LGHDT, CDR2 YNNKEL (reference sequence). There are 14 residues in the CDR3. V lost 5 bases to trimming and J lost 7 bases; unmatched junction nucleotides: 9. The DNA of the CDR3 is TGTGCCAGCAGCGCACAGGGGGGCGAGTTTGGCTACACCTTC. This gives the protein CASSAQGGEFGYTF.

The genes are TRBV2 and TRBJ1-5; D not certain. From germline, CDR1 is SNHLY and CDR2 FYNNEI. This CDR3 is 15 amino acids long. Trimming removed 5 bases at V and 7 bases at J, with 18 bases between. CDR3 nucleotides: TGTGCCAGCAGTCGTGGACCAACACCCCAGCAGCCCCAGCATTTT. Translation: CASSRGPTPQQPQHF. The full variable domain, with the rest looked up from reference TRBV2 and TRBJ1-5, is EPEVTQTPSHQVTQMGQEVILRCVPISNHLYFYWYRQILGQKVEFLVSFYNNEISEKSEIFDDQFSVERPDGSNFTLKIRSTKLEDSAMYFCASSRGPTPQQPQHFGDGTRLSIL.

This clone was seen more than once but under ten times. The V gene is TRBV28, the J gene TRBJ1-1; TRBD1 is a possible D gene (5 bases). V was shortened by 1 base and J by 3 bases, with 9 bases between the two germline ends. Germline lookup yields CDR1 MDHEN and CDR2 SYDVKM. The CDR3 spans 14 residues. CDR3 sequence: CASSLYWGDTEAFF. Here the CDR3 DNA reads TGTGCCAGCAGTTTATACTGGGGGGACACTGAAGCTTTCTTT. Looking up the rest from reference TRBV28 and TRBJ1-1 gives the full variable domain: DVKVTQSSRYLVKRTGEKVFLECVQDMDHENMFWYRQDPGLGLRLIYFSYDVKMKEKGDIPEGYSVSREKKERFSLILESASTNQTSMYLCASSLYWGDTEAFFGQGTRLTVV.

The gene calls are TRBV25-1 and TRBJ1-4; no definite D call. CDR3 length: 10 amino acids. Trimming pared 11 bases from V and 8 bases from J, leaving 9 bases between. The germline V gene has CDR1 MGHDK and CDR2 SYGVNS. CDR3 in amino acids: CAGTAEKLFF. In DNA, the CDR3 is TGTGCCGGTACCGCAGAAAAACTGTTTTTT.

The genes are TRBV25-1 and TRBJ1-2, with a weak D call TRBD1 (6 bases). In germline, CDR1 is MGHDK, CDR2 SYGVNS. The CDR3 totals 15 residues. V was cut by 3 bases and J by 8 bases, with 19 bases left in between. The CDR3 reads CASSDSTGWVGGYTF. CDR3 nucleotide sequence: TGTGCCAGCAGTGATTCGACAGGATGGGTGGGAGGCTACACCTTC.

This rearrangement joins TRBV10-2 to TRBJ2-3; 9 bases line up with TRBD2. The trim removed 5 bases at V and 2 bases at J, leaving 8 bases unmatched. Germline V gene sequence: CDR1 WSHSY, CDR2 SAAADI. CDR3 length: 16 amino acids. The CDR3 reads CASSPRGTSPTDTQYF. In DNA form, the CDR3 reads TGCGCCAGCAGTCCGCGTGGGACTAGCCCCACAGATACGCAGTATTTT.

V gene TRBV19 combines with J gene TRBJ1-2; D possibly corresponds to TRBD1 (5 bases). This CDR3 spans 15 amino acids. Germline CDR1 is LNHDA and CDR2 is SQIVND (reference sequence). V gave up 8 bases and J gave up 1 base, with 17 bases separating them. The CDR3 here is CASGFDSELNYGYTF. The CDR3 nucleotides are TGTGCCAGTGGTTTTGACAGCGAACTTAACTATGGCTACACCTTC.

CDR3: CASSGEGRTAVLYEQYF. In DNA, the CDR3 is TGTGCCAGCAGTGGGGAGGGTCGTACGGCCGTCCTCTACGAGCAGTACTTC. J is TRBJ2-7 and V is TRBV28, with 7 bases aligning to TRBD2. In germline, CDR1 is MDHEN, CDR2 SYDVKM. This CDR3 is built from 17 residues. V was pared by 5 bases and J by 3 bases, with 16 bases of the junction left unmatched.

This chain connects TRBV11-2 to TRBJ1-1; D might be TRBD1 (5 bases). The CDR3 runs to 13 residues. From germline, CDR1 is SGHAT and CDR2 FQNNGV. Trimming removed 1 base at V and 8 bases at J, with 11 bases between. The CDR3 region is CASSLGRRGEAFF. The CDR3 region has the DNA TGTGCCAGCAGCTTAGGTCGTAGGGGAGAAGCTTTCTTT.

The J gene is TRBJ1-1, the V gene TRBV6-5; no firm D call. This CDR3 spans 13 amino acids. Between the trimmed V and J ends, which lost 4 bases and 3 bases, there was a span of 9 bases. Germline V CDR1 and CDR2: MNHEY, SVGAGI. Written as DNA, the CDR3 is TGTGCCAGCAGTTTTGGCCCTTACACTGAAGCTTTCTTT. Its translation: CASSFGPYTEAFF.

The rearrangement uses TRBV18 and TRBJ2-2; 9 bases are shared with TRBD1. V shed 6 bases and J 4 bases; nucleotides not matched to a gene: 6. The germline CDR1 and CDR2 sequences are KGHSH and LQKENI. CDR3 length: 15 amino acids. This chain's CDR3 is CASSGQGYSTGELFF. The CDR3 nucleotides are TGTGCCAGCTCGGGACAGGGTTATAGCACCGGGGAGCTGTTTTTT.

The chain joins TRBV27 to TRBJ1-4, with D uncertain. The V gene's germline CDR1 is MNHEY and CDR2 SMNVEV (reference sequence). The CDR3 is made up of 16 amino acids. V lost 7 bases to trimming and J lost 8 bases, with 23 bases between them. The CDR3 DNA reads TGTGCCAGCACCCCACCGGGTCAAGAGAGGGAAGAAAAACTGTTTTTT. This codes for CASTPPGQEREEKLFF.

The J gene is TRBJ2-1, the V gene TRBV7-9; D is uncertain. This CDR3 spans 15 amino acids. V lost 1 base, J lost 2 bases, and 9 bases lay in between. CDR1 SEHNR and CDR2 FQNEAQ come from the germline V gene (reference sequence). The CDR3 spells CASSLESGPYNEQFF. The CDR3 DNA sequence: TGTGCCAGCAGCTTAGAGTCCGGCCCCTACAATGAGCAGTTCTTC. Drawing the rest from reference TRBV7-9 and TRBJ2-1, the complete variable domain is DTGVSQNPRHKITKRGQNVTFRCDPISEHNRLYWYRQTLGQGPEFLTYFQNEAQLEKSRLLSDRFSAERPKGSFSTLEIQRTEQGDSAMYLCASSLESGPYNEQFFGPGTRLTVL.

The chain links TRBV2 to TRBJ2-7, with TRBD1 matching 8 bases. With 7 bases clipped from V and 1 base from J, the junction kept 12 bases outside the gene matches. The length of the CDR3 is 16 residues. Germline-derived CDR1 and CDR2 are SNHLY and FYNNEI. For the CDR3, the DNA is TGTGCCAGCAATGACAGGGGCTATCTCATATCCTACGAGCAGTACTTC. Its translation is CASNDRGYLISYEQYF.

DNA for the CDR3: TGTGCCAGCAGGAGGGTTTACGGACAGCCCCAGCATTTT. As protein: CASRRVYGQPQHF. The chain combines TRBV6-5 with TRBJ1-5; D call uncertain. Germline assignment: CDR1 MNHEY and CDR2 SVGAGI. There are 13 residues in the CDR3. V gave up 6 bases and J gave up 7 bases, with 13 bases separating them.

The chain recombines TRBV13 with TRBJ2-7; the match to TRBD2 covers 8 bases. V dropped 3 bases and J dropped 3; count of bases not matched to a gene: 7. Per the germline V gene, CDR1 is PRHDT and CDR2 is FYEKMQ (reference sequence). CDR3 length: 15 residues. The CDR3 protein is CASSLETAGVYEQYF. Here the CDR3 DNA reads TGTGCCAGCAGCTTGGAGACAGCGGGAGTCTACGAGCAGTACTTC.

This clone came up a few times. In DNA form, the CDR3 reads TGTGCCAGCAGAGAGGCTGGGGCCAACGTCCTGACTTTC. It encodes CASREAGANVLTF. V usage is TRBV9 and J usage is TRBJ2-6; D uncertain. Per the germline V gene, CDR1 is SGDLS and CDR2 is YYNGEE. The CDR3 consists of 13 residues. V was clipped by 5 bases and J by 2 bases, with 5 bases between them. Using reference TRBV9 and TRBJ2-6 for the parts outside the CDR3, the full variable domain is DSGVTQTPKHLITATGQRVTLRCSPRSGDLSVYWYQQSLDQGLQFLIQYYNGEERAKGNILERFSAQQFPDLHSELNLSSLELGDSALYFCASREAGANVLTFGAGSRLTVL.